Here is one T cell receptor (beta chain) with its context. These data originate in a study of blood T cell repertoires in COVID-19. The CDR3 has 15 residues. The junction had 8 bases not matched to a gene; V was cut back by 6 bases and J by 2 bases. Germline CDR1 is PRHDT and CDR2 is FYEKMQ (reference sequence). Profiled with immunoSEQ multiplex PCR; TCRdb holds only in-frame clones, not every one. Here the sample spans about 200,000 clones, roughly 90% being singletons. The chain combines TRBV13 with TRBJ2-3; 7 nucleotides match TRBD2. Sequenced: peripheral blood. This receptor was identified in a woman in her forties with acute or convalescent COVID-19. CDR3 in DNA: TGTGCCAGCAGGTGGCGGGGGTCCCTCACAGATACGCAGTATTTT. Translation: CASRWRGSLTDTQYF. The full variable domain, its missing parts supplied by reference TRBV13 and TRBJ2-3, is AAGVIQSPRHLIKEKRETATLKCYPIPRHDTVYWYQQGPGQDPQFLISFYEKMQSDKGSIPDRFSAQQFSDYHSELNMSSLELGDSALYFCASRWRGSLTDTQYFGPGTRLTVL.